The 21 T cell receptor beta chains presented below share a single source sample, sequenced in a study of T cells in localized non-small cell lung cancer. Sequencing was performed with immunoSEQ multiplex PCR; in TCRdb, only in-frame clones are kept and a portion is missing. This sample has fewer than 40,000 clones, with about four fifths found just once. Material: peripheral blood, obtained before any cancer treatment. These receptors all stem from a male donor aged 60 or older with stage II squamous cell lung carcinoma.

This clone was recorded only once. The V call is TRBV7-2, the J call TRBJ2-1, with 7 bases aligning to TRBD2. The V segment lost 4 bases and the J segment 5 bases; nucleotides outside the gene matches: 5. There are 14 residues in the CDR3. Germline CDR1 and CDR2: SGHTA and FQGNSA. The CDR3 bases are TGTGCCAGCAGCTCGACTAGCCGGCACAATGAGCAGTTCTTC. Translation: CASSSTSRHNEQFF.

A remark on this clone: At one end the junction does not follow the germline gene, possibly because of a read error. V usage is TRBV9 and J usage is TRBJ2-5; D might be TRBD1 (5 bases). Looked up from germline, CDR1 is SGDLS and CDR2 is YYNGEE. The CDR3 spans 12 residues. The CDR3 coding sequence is TGTGCCAGCAGCGCAGGGCAAGGGACCCAGTACTTC. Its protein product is CASSAGQGTQYF.

The CDR3 DNA reads TGTGCCACCAGCAGGACAGGGTCCAACTATGGCTACACCTTC. Protein product: CATSRTGSNYGYTF. The rearrangement links TRBV15 to TRBJ1-2; 7 nucleotides agree with TRBD1. The CDR3 totals 14 residues. Germline CDR1 reads LNHNV; CDR2 reads YYDKDF (reference sequence). J was trimmed by 2 bases and V by 3 bases; bases with no gene match: 3.

The CDR3 loop is CASSQDPLGYNSPLHF. The CDR3 DNA reads TGTGCCAGCAGCCAAGACCCCTTGGGGTATAATTCACCCCTCCACTTT. The chain uses TRBV14 and TRBJ1-6; no firm D call. Germline CDR1 SGHDN, CDR2 FVKESK. V dropped 0 bases and J dropped 4 bases, with 10 bases sitting between them. The CDR3 spans 16 residues.

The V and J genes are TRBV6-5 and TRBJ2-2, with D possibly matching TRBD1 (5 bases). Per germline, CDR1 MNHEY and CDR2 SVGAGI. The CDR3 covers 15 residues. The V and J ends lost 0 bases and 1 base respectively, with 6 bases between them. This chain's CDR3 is CASSYSRGNTGELFF. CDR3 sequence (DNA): TGTGCCAGCAGTTACTCTAGGGGGAACACCGGGGAGCTGTTTTTT.

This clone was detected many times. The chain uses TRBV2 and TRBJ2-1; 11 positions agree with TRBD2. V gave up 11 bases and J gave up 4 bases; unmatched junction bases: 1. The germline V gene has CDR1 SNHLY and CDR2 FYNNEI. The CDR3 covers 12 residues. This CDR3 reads CAGTSGYNEQFF. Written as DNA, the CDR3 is TGTGCCGGGACTAGCGGATACAATGAGCAGTTCTTC.

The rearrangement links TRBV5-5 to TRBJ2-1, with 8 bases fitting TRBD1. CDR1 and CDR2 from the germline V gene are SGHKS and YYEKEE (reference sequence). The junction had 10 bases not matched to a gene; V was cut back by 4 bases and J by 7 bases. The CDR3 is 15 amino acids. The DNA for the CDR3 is TGTGCCAGCAGCCTGACAGGGGCAGGAGGAAATGAGCAGTTCTTC. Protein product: CASSLTGAGGNEQFF.

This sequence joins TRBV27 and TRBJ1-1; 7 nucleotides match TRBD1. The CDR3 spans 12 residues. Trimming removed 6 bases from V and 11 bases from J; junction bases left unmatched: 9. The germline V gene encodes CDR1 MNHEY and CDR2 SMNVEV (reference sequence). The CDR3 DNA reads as TGTGCCAGCAGGGAAATTGCAGGGGGGGCTTTCTTT. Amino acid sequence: CASREIAGGAFF.

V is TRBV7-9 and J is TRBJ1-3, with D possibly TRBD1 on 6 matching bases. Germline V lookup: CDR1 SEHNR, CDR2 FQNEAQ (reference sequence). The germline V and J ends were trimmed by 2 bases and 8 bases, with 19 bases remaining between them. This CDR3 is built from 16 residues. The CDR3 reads CASSLYPPMGADTIYF. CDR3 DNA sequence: TGTGCCAGCAGCTTATACCCGCCAATGGGGGCGGACACCATATATTTT.

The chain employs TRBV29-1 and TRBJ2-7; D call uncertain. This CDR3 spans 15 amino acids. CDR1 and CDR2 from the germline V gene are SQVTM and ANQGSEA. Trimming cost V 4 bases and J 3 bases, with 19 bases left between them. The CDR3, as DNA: TGCAGCGTTGGGGCCCCTATTCCCCGAGACTACGAGCAGTACTTC. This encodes CSVGAPIPRDYEQYF.

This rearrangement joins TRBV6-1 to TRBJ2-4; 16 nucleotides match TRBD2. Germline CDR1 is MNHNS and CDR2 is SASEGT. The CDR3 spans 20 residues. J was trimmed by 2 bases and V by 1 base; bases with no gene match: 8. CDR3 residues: CASSEGNPGLAGGPKNIQYF. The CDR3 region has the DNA TGTGCCAGCAGTGAAGGCAATCCGGGACTAGCGGGGGGGCCCAAAAACATTCAGTACTTC.

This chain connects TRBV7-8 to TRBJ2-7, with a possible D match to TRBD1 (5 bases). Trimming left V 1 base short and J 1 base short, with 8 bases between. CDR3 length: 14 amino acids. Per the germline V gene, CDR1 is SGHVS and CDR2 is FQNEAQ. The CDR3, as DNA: TGTGCCAGCAGCTTAGGCGGACATTCCTACGAGCAGTACTTC. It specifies CASSLGGHSYEQYF.

CDR3 region: CASSAAGTPNNEQFF. The CDR3 nucleotides read TGTGCCAGCAGCGCCGCCGGGACACCGAACAATGAGCAGTTCTTC. The chain recombines TRBV9 with TRBJ2-1; D perhaps matches TRBD1 (6 bases). V was shortened by 3 bases and J by 5 bases, with 15 bases between the two germline ends. CDR3 size: 15 residues. CDR1 SGDLS and CDR2 YYNGEE come from the germline V gene.

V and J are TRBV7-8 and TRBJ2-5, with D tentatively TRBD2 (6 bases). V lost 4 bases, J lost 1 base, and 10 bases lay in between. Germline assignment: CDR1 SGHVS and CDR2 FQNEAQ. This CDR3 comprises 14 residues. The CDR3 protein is CASSSGVVQETQYF. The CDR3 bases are TGTGCCAGCAGCTCGGGGGTGGTCCAAGAGACCCAGTACTTC.

CDR3 protein: CASSSLAGGGNEQFF. CDR3 coding DNA: TGTGCCAGCAGCTCTCTAGCGGGAGGCGGGAATGAGCAGTTCTTC. The chain employs TRBV7-9 and TRBJ2-1; 11 nucleotides match TRBD2. V lost 4 bases to trimming and J lost 7 bases; unmatched junction nucleotides: 6. The germline V gene encodes CDR1 SEHNR and CDR2 FQNEAQ (reference sequence). CDR3 size: 15 residues.

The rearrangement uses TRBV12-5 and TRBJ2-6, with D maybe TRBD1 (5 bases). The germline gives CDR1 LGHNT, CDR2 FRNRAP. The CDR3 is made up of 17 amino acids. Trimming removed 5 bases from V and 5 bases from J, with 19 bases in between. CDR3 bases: TGTGCTAGTGGTGTATCTGCAGGACAAAGTCGGGCCAACGTCCTGACTTTC. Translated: CASGVSAGQSRANVLTF.

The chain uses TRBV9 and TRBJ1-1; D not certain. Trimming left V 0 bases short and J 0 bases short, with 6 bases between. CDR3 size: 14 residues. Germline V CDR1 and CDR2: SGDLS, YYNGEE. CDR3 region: CASSVGLMNTEAFF. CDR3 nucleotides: TGTGCCAGCAGCGTAGGATTGATGAACACTGAAGCTTTCTTT.

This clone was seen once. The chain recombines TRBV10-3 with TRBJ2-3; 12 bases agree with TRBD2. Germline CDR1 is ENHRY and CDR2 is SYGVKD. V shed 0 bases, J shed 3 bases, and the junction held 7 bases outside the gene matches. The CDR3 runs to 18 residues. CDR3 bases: TGTGCCATCAGTGAGTCGCTAGCGGGGGGGCCGCGAACAGATACGCAGTATTTT. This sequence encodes CAISESLAGGPRTDTQYF.

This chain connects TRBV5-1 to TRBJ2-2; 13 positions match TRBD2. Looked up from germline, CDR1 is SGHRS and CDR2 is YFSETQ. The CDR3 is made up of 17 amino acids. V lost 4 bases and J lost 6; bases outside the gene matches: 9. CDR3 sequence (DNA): TGCGCCAGCAGCCCCCGGACTAGCGGGGGCCGGGCCGGGGAGCTGTTTTTT. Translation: CASSPRTSGGRAGELFF.

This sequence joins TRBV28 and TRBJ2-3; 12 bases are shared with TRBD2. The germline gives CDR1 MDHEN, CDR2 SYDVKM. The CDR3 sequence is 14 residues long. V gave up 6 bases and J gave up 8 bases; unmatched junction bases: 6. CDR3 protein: CASSPTSGGSTQYF. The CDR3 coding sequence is TGTGCCAGCAGCCCCACTAGCGGGGGGAGTACGCAGTATTTT.

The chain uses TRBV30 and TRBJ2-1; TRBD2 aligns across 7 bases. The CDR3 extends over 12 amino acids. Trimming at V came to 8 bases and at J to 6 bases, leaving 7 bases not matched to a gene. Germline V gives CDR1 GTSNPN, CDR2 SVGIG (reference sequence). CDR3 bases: TGTGCCGTGGGCGGGAGAGTCAATGAGCAGTTCTTC. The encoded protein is CAVGGRVNEQFF.